This entry features one TCR beta chain sequence. Other nucleotide sequences from this sample produce the same CDR3. This entry comes from a study of blood T cell repertoires in COVID-19. Study details: PBMCs, B-cell-depleted T cells, or T cells provided the cDNA or gDNA that made up the material.

Per the original methods: Reference gene primer amplification in the assay estimated nucleated cell counts. Only in-frame clones appear in the TCRdb table, and some are missing; sequencing was by immunoSEQ multiplex PCR. The V and J calls and clone size come from that table; D and trimming were worked out from the DNA. The table lists around 160,000 clones, 75% to 85% of them singletons. The CDR3 is 15 amino acids. Per germline, CDR1 SGHRS and CDR2 YFSETQ. The V and J ends lost 0 bases and 2 bases respectively, with 9 bases between them. The sequence was collected from a human donor with acute or convalescent COVID-19. The donor label of this sample is uncertain. Sequenced input: peripheral blood. J is TRBJ1-3 and V is TRBV5-1, with D hard to call. CDR3 coding DNA: TGCGCCAGCAGCTTGGCCGGAGGGACTGGAAACACCATATATTTT. Translation: CASSLAGGTGNTIYF.